The clone carrying this TCR beta chain was observed a handful of times. Its antigen is not known. This sample was taken from a study of spatial heterogeneity in lung cancer. Time point here: sample taken at primary tumor resection. Looked up from germline, CDR1 is SGHTA and CDR2 is FQGTGA. With 1 base removed from V and 7 bases from J, the gap between germline ends came to 14 bases. The CDR3 is made up of 16 amino acids. Study-wide results and limits: Ubiquitous, expanded tumor-derived TCRs were more frequently observed in blood at resection than at follow-up.

MiXCR, run by TCRdb on the 5' RACE reads, gives a single entry per CDR3 protein. The table lists more than 60,000 distinct CDR3 sequences, around 6% of them singletons, with roughly 14% in the top ten. Sequenced here: PBMCs, sampled at surgery. The chain recombines TRBV7-3 with TRBJ1-6; possibly TRBD1 for D (6 bases). This TCR was recovered from a female donor with early-stage non-small cell lung cancer. This CDR3 reads CASSLNPAGVNSPLHF. The DNA for the CDR3 is TGTGCCAGCAGCTTAAACCCCGCAGGGGTAAATTCACCCCTCCACTTT.